This TCR beta chain was recovered during a study of radiotherapy plus CTLA-4 blockade in lung cancer. Findings of the study overall: Early clonal dynamics of blood T cells, together with interferon-beta, were reported as the best response predictor.

On this clone itself: As yet, its antigen is unknown.

Measured with immunoSEQ multiplex PCR; TCRdb has only the in-frame clones, and not every one. This sample has around 80,000 clones, with nearly 75% found just once. The CDR3 contains 17 residues. Germline-derived CDR1 and CDR2 are LGHNA and YSLEER. V was clipped by 0 bases and J by 7 bases, with 21 bases between them. Here the sequenced sample was peripheral blood, taken from a patient treated with radiotherapy plus ipilimumab. V and J are TRBV4-3 and TRBJ2-5; D might be TRBD2 (6 bases). The TCR sequence derives from a human donor with non-small cell lung cancer whose response to radiotherapy plus ipilimumab could not be evaluated. The CDR3 region is CASSQETAGLGMGTQYF. The CDR3, as DNA: TGCGCCAGCAGCCAAGAGACAGCGGGCCTTGGTATGGGGACCCAGTACTTC.